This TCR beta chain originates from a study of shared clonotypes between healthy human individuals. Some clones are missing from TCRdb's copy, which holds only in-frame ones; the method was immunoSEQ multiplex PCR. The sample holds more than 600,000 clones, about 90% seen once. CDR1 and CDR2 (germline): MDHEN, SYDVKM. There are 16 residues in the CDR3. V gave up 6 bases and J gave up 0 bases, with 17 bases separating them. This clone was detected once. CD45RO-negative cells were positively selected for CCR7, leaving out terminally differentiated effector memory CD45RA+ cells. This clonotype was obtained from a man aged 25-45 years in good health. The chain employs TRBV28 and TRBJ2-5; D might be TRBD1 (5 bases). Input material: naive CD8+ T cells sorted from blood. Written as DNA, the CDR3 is TGTGCCAGCAGCACTATATCACAGGTGTACCAAGAGACCCAGTACTTC. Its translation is CASSTISQVYQETQYF.